This T cell receptor beta chain appears in the sequencing data of a study of T cell clones after liver transplantation. Across the study: Until 12-24 months post-transplant, subjects got standard immunosuppression and no induction.

General observations from the study: Circulating graft-donor-reactive CD4 TCRbeta sequences fell significantly post-transplant in 5 of 8 subjects. Compared with third party-reactive sequences, donor-reactive ones declined more, independent of withdrawal success.

Sorting of unstimulated PBMCs yielded separate CD3+CD4+ and CD3+CD8+ fractions. A note on this clone: What it binds is not known.

The data were produced by immunoSEQ multiplex PCR, yet TCRdb's version contains in-frame clones alone and is incomplete. The data show about 70,000 clones, about 80% seen once. Trimming removed 3 bases from V and 1 base from J; junction bases left unmatched: 11. CDR1 is LGHNA, CDR2 YSLEER, per germline. This CDR3 has 18 residues. The sequence was obtained from a human patient who received a liver transplant. Some T cells may originate from the graft donor. The input for sequencing was CD4+ T cells from blood, taken 12 months after liver transplant. The chain recombines TRBV4-3 with TRBJ1-3, with 8 bases matching TRBD1. The CDR3 here is CASSHFSGGSESGNTIYF. CDR3 nucleotide sequence: TGCGCCAGCAGCCATTTTTCAGGGGGCTCGGAGTCTGGAAACACCATATATTTT.